One sample yielded the 18 T cell receptor beta chains listed below, sequenced in a study of shared clonotypes between healthy human individuals. Some clones are missing from TCRdb's copy, which holds only in-frame ones; the method was immunoSEQ multiplex PCR. The sample shows roughly 660,000 clones, around 91% of them seen only once. The sequenced sample was memory CD8+ T cells from PBMCs. Subset here: CD45RO+ cells pooled with CCR7-negative TemRA cells. The receptors derive from a man between 18 and 35 years old in good health. Some clones in this sample may be carry-over from other donors' samples.

J is TRBJ2-3 and V is TRBV28, with 7 nucleotides matching TRBD1. There are 17 residues in the CDR3. Per the germline V gene, CDR1 is MDHEN and CDR2 is SYDVKM. With 5 bases clipped from V and 4 bases from J, the junction kept 15 bases outside the gene matches. CDR3 nucleotide sequence: TGTGCCAGCAGTCCCAGGGGGACACGCTCTATGTCAGATACGCAGTATTTT. It is translated as CASSPRGTRSMSDTQYF. Filled out from reference TRBV28 and TRBJ2-3, the complete variable domain reads DVKVTQSSRYLVKRTGEKVFLECVQDMDHENMFWYRQDPGLGLRLIYFSYDVKMKEKGDIPEGYSVSREKKERFSLILESASTNQTSMYLCASSPRGTRSMSDTQYFGPGTRLTVL.

The chain joins TRBV28 to TRBJ1-5, with 10 bases aligning to TRBD1. Germline values: CDR1 MDHEN, CDR2 SYDVKM. The V gene end was trimmed by 3 bases and the J gene end by 4 bases; junction bases not matched to a gene: 9. The length of the CDR3 is 17 residues. The CDR3 protein is CASSFRNWGQGNQPQHF. Here the CDR3 DNA reads TGTGCCAGCAGTTTCCGTAATTGGGGACAGGGGAATCAGCCCCAGCATTTT. The whole variable domain, remainder taken from reference TRBV28 and TRBJ1-5, is DVKVTQSSRYLVKRTGEKVFLECVQDMDHENMFWYRQDPGLGLRLIYFSYDVKMKEKGDIPEGYSVSREKKERFSLILESASTNQTSMYLCASSFRNWGQGNQPQHFGDGTRLSIL.

The chain uses TRBV4-3 and TRBJ1-2; no definite D call. The CDR3 sequence is 16 residues long. Germline assignment: CDR1 LGHNA and CDR2 YSLEER. Between the trimmed V and J ends, which lost 1 base and 0 bases, there was a span of 12 bases. Here the CDR3 reads CASSQGLAVTNYGYTF. CDR3 coding DNA: TGCGCCAGCAGCCAAGGGTTGGCAGTTACTAACTATGGCTACACCTTC.

To note about this clone: At the DNA level, this CDR3 is encoded by other sequences in the same sample as well. This sequence joins TRBV7-3 and TRBJ2-7; 11 bases map to TRBD2. The CDR3 consists of 15 residues. CDR1 SGHTA and CDR2 FQGTGA come from the germline V gene. V shed 3 bases, J shed 0 bases, and the junction held 1 base outside the gene matches. The CDR3 reads CASSLLAGGSYEQYF. The CDR3 coding sequence is TGTGCCAGCAGCTTGCTAGCGGGAGGCTCCTACGAGCAGTACTTC.

This chain uses TRBV27 with TRBJ1-1, with D possibly TRBD1 on 5 matching bases. V was pared by 4 bases and J by 7 bases, with 16 bases between. Per the germline V gene, CDR1 is MNHEY and CDR2 is SMNVEV (reference sequence). CDR3 size: 14 residues. CDR3 sequence (DNA): TGTGCCAGCAGTTACTTACCCTCGGGGGATGAAGCTTTCTTT. Translated, it gives CASSYLPSGDEAFF.

This chain uses TRBV14 with TRBJ1-2; D remains ambiguous. V lost 4 bases and J 0 bases, leaving 9 bases between the germline ends. From germline, CDR1 is SGHDN and CDR2 FVKESK. The CDR3 has 14 residues. The CDR3 region has the DNA TGTGCCAGCAGCCCTAATACAGCTAACTATGGCTACACCTTC. It is translated as CASSPNTANYGYTF.

This clone is a singleton in its sample. The V gene is TRBV7-2, the J gene TRBJ2-7; TRBD2 aligns across 8 bases. Trimming at V came to 1 base and at J to 2 bases, leaving 10 bases not matched to a gene. This CDR3 has 17 amino acids. Per the germline V gene, CDR1 is SGHTA and CDR2 is FQGNSA. Written as DNA, the CDR3 is TGTGCCAGCAGCTTAGACGCTTGGCGGGAGGTCACCTACGAGCAGTACTTC. This translates into CASSLDAWREVTYEQYF.

This sequence joins TRBV4-1 and TRBJ1-2, with 9 bases lining up with TRBD1. Germline values: CDR1 MGHRA, CDR2 YSYEKL. The CDR3 runs to 15 residues. With V trimmed by 2 bases and J by 5 bases, 6 bases remained unmatched. The CDR3 bases are TGCGCCAGCAGCCAATCCCCGGGACAGGGATATGGCTACACCTTC. Protein sequence: CASSQSPGQGYGYTF.

This chain links TRBV7-8 with TRBJ2-7; 10 bases are shared with TRBD2. This CDR3 is built from 15 residues. The germline CDR1 and CDR2 sequences are SGHVS and FQNEAQ. The J segment lost 7 bases and the V segment lost 8 bases, leaving 14 bases of the junction unmatched. The CDR3 region is CASGYRAGGPGEQYF. The DNA for the CDR3 is TGTGCCAGCGGATATCGAGCGGGAGGGCCCGGAGAGCAGTACTTC.

The chain combines TRBV28 with TRBJ1-1; possibly TRBD1 for D (5 bases). Looked up from germline, CDR1 is MDHEN and CDR2 is SYDVKM. V lost 4 bases and J lost 2, with 14 bases in between. The CDR3 is 15 amino acids. The CDR3 DNA reads as TGTGCCAGCAGTTGGCGACAGAAACTTAACACTGAAGCTTTCTTT. Protein product: CASSWRQKLNTEAFF.

The V call is TRBV4-1, the J call TRBJ2-5; weak D call: TRBD1 (6 bases). CDR3 length equals 17 residues. V was clipped by 4 bases and J by 2 bases, with 20 bases between them. CDR1 is MGHRA and CDR2 is YSYEKL in the germline V gene. The CDR3 sequence: CASSPSHRAEEQETQYF. The CDR3 DNA reads as TGCGCCAGCAGCCCCTCCCACAGGGCTGAGGAACAAGAGACCCAGTACTTC.

This chain links TRBV7-9 with TRBJ1-2; D not resolved. Germline V lookup: CDR1 SEHNR, CDR2 FQNEAQ (reference sequence). This CDR3 is built from 11 residues. Trimming cost V 4 bases and J 7 bases, with 7 bases left between them. CDR3 protein: CASSWGAGYTF. The CDR3 DNA reads as TGTGCCAGCAGCTGGGGAGCTGGCTACACCTTC.

The rearrangement links TRBV6-5 to TRBJ2-7, with a tentative D call TRBD1 (5 bases). The CDR3 extends over 13 amino acids. CDR1 and CDR2 from the germline V gene are MNHEY and SVGAGI. V gave up 5 bases and J gave up 4 bases, with 12 bases separating them. The CDR3 spells CASSPGHSYEQYF. The CDR3 DNA reads TGTGCCAGCAGTCCCGGACACTCATACGAGCAGTACTTC.

The chain has TRBV10-3 and TRBJ1-2; D call uncertain. CDR3 length equals 11 residues. CDR1 is ENHRY, CDR2 SYGVKD, per germline. CDR3 region: CVDAQFVSYTF. Written as DNA, the CDR3 is TGTGTCGACGCCCAGTTTGTCTCCTACACCTTC.

The rearrangement links TRBV19 to TRBJ1-2; D gene ambiguous. Per the germline V gene, CDR1 is LNHDA and CDR2 is SQIVND (reference sequence). CDR3 size: 14 residues. The germline V and J ends were trimmed by 2 bases and 1 base, with 8 bases remaining between them. CDR3 protein: CASSIREGNYGYTF. The DNA of the CDR3 is TGTGCCAGTAGTATACGGGAGGGTAACTATGGCTACACCTTC.

This clone was recorded once. V and J are TRBV10-2 and TRBJ2-7, with D possibly TRBD2 on 5 matching bases. This CDR3 region has 13 residues. The V gene's germline CDR1 is WSHSY and CDR2 SAAADI. Trimming pared 7 bases from V and 5 bases from J, leaving 15 bases between. The CDR3 region is CASTWTGRNEQYF. CDR3 bases: TGCGCCAGCACCTGGACTGGAAGGAACGAGCAGTACTTC.

Points on this clone: This may stem from a read error, because a much larger clone lies one nucleotide away. The chain links TRBV11-2 to TRBJ2-5; D uncertain. Germline V gives CDR1 SGHAT, CDR2 FQNNGV. Trimming removed 5 bases from V and 1 base from J, with 2 bases in between. CDR3 size: 11 residues. The CDR3 is CASSRQETQYF. The CDR3 nucleotides are TGTGCCAGCAGCCGCCAAGAGACCCAGTACTTC.

V gene TRBV5-8 combines with J gene TRBJ2-2; TRBD2 agrees at 9 bases. Trimming cost V 6 bases and J 6 bases; bases outside gene matches: 3. The CDR3 sequence is 13 residues long. Germline assignment: CDR1 SGHTS and CDR2 YDEGEE. In DNA form, the CDR3 reads TGTGCCAGCATAGCGGGAGCCTCCGGGGAGCTGTTTTTT. Protein sequence: CASIAGASGELFF.